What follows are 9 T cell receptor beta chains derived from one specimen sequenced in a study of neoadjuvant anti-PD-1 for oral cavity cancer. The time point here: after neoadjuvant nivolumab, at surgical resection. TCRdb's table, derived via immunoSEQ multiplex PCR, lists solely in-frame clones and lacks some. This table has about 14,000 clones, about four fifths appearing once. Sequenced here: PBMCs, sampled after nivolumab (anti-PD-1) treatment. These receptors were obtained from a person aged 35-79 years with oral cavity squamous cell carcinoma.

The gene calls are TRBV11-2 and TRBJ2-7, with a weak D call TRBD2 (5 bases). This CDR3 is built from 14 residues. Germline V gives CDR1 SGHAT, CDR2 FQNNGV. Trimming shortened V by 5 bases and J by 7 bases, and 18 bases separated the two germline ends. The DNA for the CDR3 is TGTGCCAGCAGCCCCGTCGGGAACTCAAGGGAGCAGTACTTC. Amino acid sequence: CASSPVGNSREQYF.

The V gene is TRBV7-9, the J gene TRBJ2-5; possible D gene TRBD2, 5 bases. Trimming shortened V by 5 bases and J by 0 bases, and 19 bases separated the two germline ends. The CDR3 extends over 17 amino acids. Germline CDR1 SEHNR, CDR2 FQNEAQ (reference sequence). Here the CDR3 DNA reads TGTGCCAGCAGCCTTTCTCGGGGTGGAACTCACCAAGAGACCCAGTACTTC. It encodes CASSLSRGGTHQETQYF.

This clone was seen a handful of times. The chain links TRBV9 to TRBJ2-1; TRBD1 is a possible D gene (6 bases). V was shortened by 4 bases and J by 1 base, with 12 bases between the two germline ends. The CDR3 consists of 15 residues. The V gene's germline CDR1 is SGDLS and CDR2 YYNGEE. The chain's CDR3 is CASSPLQGSYNEQFF. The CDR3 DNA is TGTGCCAGCAGCCCCCTACAGGGATCCTACAATGAGCAGTTCTTC.

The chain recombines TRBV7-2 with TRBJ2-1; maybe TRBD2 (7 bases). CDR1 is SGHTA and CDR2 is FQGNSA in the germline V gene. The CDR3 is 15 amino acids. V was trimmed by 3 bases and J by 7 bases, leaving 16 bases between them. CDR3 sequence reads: CASSFVGGGGNEQFF. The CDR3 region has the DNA TGTGCCAGCAGCTTTGTGGGAGGGGGAGGGAATGAGCAGTTCTTC.

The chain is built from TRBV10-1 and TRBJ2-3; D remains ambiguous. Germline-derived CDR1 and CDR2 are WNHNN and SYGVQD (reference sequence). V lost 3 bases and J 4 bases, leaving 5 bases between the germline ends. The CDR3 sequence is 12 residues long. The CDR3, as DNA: TGCGCCAGCAGTGATGGGGCAGATACGCAGTATTTT. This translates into CASSDGADTQYF.

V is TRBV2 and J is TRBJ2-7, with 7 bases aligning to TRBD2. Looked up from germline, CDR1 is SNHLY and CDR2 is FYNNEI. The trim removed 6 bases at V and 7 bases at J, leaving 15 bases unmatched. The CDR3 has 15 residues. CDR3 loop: CASRPREAGWGEQYF. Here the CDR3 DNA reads TGTGCCAGCAGGCCCAGGGAAGCGGGGTGGGGGGAGCAGTACTTC. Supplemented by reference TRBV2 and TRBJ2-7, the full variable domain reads EPEVTQTPSHQVTQMGQEVILRCVPISNHLYFYWYRQILGQKVEFLVSFYNNEISEKSEIFDDQFSVERPDGSNFTLKIRSTKLEDSAMYFCASRPREAGWGEQYFGPGTRLTVT.

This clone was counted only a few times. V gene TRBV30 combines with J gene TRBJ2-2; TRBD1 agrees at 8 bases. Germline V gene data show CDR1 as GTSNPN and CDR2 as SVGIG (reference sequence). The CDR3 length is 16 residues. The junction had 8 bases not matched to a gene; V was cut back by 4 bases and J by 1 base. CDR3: CAWIRQGTGNTGELFF. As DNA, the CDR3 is TGTGCCTGGATCCGACAGGGGACAGGGAACACCGGGGAGCTGTTTTTT.

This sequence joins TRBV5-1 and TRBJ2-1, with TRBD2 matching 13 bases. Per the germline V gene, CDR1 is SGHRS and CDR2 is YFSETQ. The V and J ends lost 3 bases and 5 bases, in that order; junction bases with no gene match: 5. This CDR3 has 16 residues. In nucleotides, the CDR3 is TGCGCCAGCAGCTCCGGACTAGCGGGAGCGCACAATGAGCAGTTCTTC. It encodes CASSSGLAGAHNEQFF.

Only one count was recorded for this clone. CDR3 amino acids: CASGLYGSYNEQFF. The CDR3 DNA reads as TGCGCCAGTGGGTTGTACGGCTCCTACAATGAGCAGTTCTTC. This chain links TRBV5-1 with TRBJ2-1; D gene uncertain. CDR1 SGHRS and CDR2 YFSETQ come from the germline V gene. The CDR3 spans 14 residues. The V end lost 8 bases, the J end lost 0 bases, and 12 bases lay between the germline ends.